One sample yielded the 16 T cell receptor beta chains listed below, sequenced in a study of blood T cell repertoires in COVID-19. Sequencing was performed with immunoSEQ multiplex PCR; in TCRdb, only in-frame clones are kept and a portion is missing. The sample records around 70,000 clones, around 78% being singletons. Sequencing input: peripheral blood. These receptors were obtained from a human donor in a cohort sampled during active COVID-19.

The chain is built from TRBV5-6 and TRBJ2-7, with 8 bases identical to TRBD1. The CDR3 totals 16 residues. With 6 bases clipped from V and 1 base from J, the junction kept 12 bases outside the gene matches. Germline V lookup: CDR1 SGHDT, CDR2 YYEEEE. CDR3 in amino acids: CASTPWAGQASYEQYF. The CDR3 region has the DNA TGTGCCAGCACCCCGTGGGCGGGACAGGCATCCTACGAGCAGTACTTC.

In this sample, this clone turned up once. The chain links TRBV7-2 to TRBJ2-3, with D perhaps matching TRBD1 (5 bases). Germline V gene data show CDR1 as SGHTA and CDR2 as FQGNSA. Trimming cost V 3 bases and J 5 bases, with 18 bases left between them. This CDR3 is built from 16 residues. This CDR3 reads CASSFPLGLSLDTQYF. As DNA, the CDR3 is TGTGCCAGCAGCTTCCCGTTGGGGCTCTCGTTAGATACGCAGTATTTT.

The rearrangement uses TRBV29-1 and TRBJ1-5; 8 positions match TRBD1. Germline CDR1 and CDR2: SQVTM and ANQGSEA. The CDR3 has 13 residues. V shed 4 bases, J shed 5 bases, and the junction held 4 bases outside the gene matches. Here the CDR3 reads CSVGPGGDQPQHF. The CDR3 DNA reads TGCAGCGTTGGGCCAGGGGGCGATCAGCCCCAGCATTTT.

The chain couples TRBV5-1 to TRBJ2-1; 9 nucleotides match TRBD2. Germline CDR1 reads SGHRS; CDR2 reads YFSETQ. CDR3 length: 14 residues. V was clipped by 4 bases and J by 6 bases; unmatched bases: 5. In nucleotides, the CDR3 is TGCGCCAGCAGCCGGACTAGCGCTTCCAATGAGCAGTTCTTC. As protein: CASSRTSASNEQFF.

This clone has just a few counts. The chain carries TRBV9 and TRBJ2-5; D is uncertain. The CDR3 contains 13 residues. Looked up from germline, CDR1 is SGDLS and CDR2 is YYNGEE. Trimming pared 3 bases from V and 5 bases from J, leaving 11 bases between. The CDR3 sequence: CASSGHLSETQYF. The CDR3 nucleotides are TGTGCCAGCAGCGGGCACCTTTCGGAGACCCAGTACTTC.

The chain couples TRBV5-1 to TRBJ2-3, with 8 bases fitting TRBD2. With V trimmed by 3 bases and J by 2 bases, 11 bases remained unmatched. CDR1 is SGHRS and CDR2 is YFSETQ in the germline V gene. The CDR3 is made up of 17 amino acids. CDR3 sequence (DNA): TGCGCCAGCAGCTCGGGAGTTAGCGGGATTAACACAGATACGCAGTATTTT. This gives the protein CASSSGVSGINTDTQYF.

The CDR3 is CASSQGRARRGEKLFF. In nucleotides, the CDR3 is TGTGCCAGCAGCCAAGGGAGGGCAAGGCGGGGTGAAAAACTGTTTTTT. This chain connects TRBV3-1 (or the pseudogene TRBV3-2) to TRBJ1-4, with unresolved D. Trimming took 1 base from V and 7 from J, leaving 16 bases between them. The CDR3 contains 16 residues. The germline gives CDR1 LGHDT, CDR2 YNNKEL (reference sequence).

The CDR3 loop reads CASSSPGAREQYF. The CDR3 DNA is TGTGCCAGCAGCTCCCCAGGGGCCCGCGAGCAGTACTTC. V is TRBV7-2 and J is TRBJ2-7; the D gene is possibly TRBD1 (6 bases). The CDR3 loop spans 13 amino acids. With 4 bases removed from V and 6 bases from J, the gap between germline ends came to 13 bases. Germline V gene sequence: CDR1 SGHTA, CDR2 FQGNSA.

This clone showed up just once. The chain's CDR3 is CATSRDNRGQKAFF. In DNA, the CDR3 is TGTGCCACCAGCAGAGATAATCGGGGACAGAAAGCTTTCTTT. J is TRBJ1-1 and V is TRBV15, with 7 bases matching TRBD1. CDR3 length equals 14 residues. V lost 0 bases, J lost 9 bases, and 7 bases stayed unmatched. Germline CDR1 reads LNHNV; CDR2 reads YYDKDF (reference sequence). Looking up the rest from reference TRBV15 and TRBJ1-1 gives the full variable domain: DAMVIQNPRYQVTQFGKPVTLSCSQTLNHNVMYWYQQKSSQAPKLLFHYYDKDFNNEADTPDNFQSRRPNTSFCFLDIRSPGLGDTAMYLCATSRDNRGQKAFFGQGTRLTVV.

J is TRBJ2-3 and V is TRBV7-8, with 11 bases fitting TRBD2. The CDR3 is 17 amino acids. The V gene's germline CDR1 is SGHVS and CDR2 FQNEAQ. J gave up 6 bases and V 4 bases, and 12 bases lay outside the gene matches. The CDR3 DNA reads TGTGCCAGCAGCTCCCGGGTAGCGGGAGGGCGAGGGGATACGCAGTATTTT. Residues: CASSSRVAGGRGDTQYF.

This clone was seen only a few times. The rearrangement joins TRBV27 to TRBJ1-2; no reliable D call. V was shortened by 5 bases and J by 5 bases, with 12 bases between the two germline ends. The germline gives CDR1 MNHEY, CDR2 SMNVEV (reference sequence). This CDR3 region has 13 residues. Here the CDR3 reads CASSPHIGYGYTF. The CDR3 region has the DNA TGTGCCAGCAGTCCCCATATCGGGTATGGCTACACCTTC.

This clone was seen a handful of times. V gene TRBV19 combines with J gene TRBJ1-6; 12 nucleotides agree with TRBD1. The germline gives CDR1 LNHDA, CDR2 SQIVND (reference sequence). Unmatched junction bases numbered 21, after V lost 3 bases and J lost 9 bases. The CDR3 contains 21 residues. The DNA for the CDR3 is TGTGCCAGTAGTATCCGGCAACCGGGACAGGGGGCGATCGGTGGCAGTTCACCCCTCCACTTT. Protein sequence: CASSIRQPGQGAIGGSSPLHF.

This chain joins TRBV7-9 and TRBJ2-7; 15 bases are shared with TRBD2. Per germline, CDR1 SEHNR and CDR2 FQNEAQ (reference sequence). V was clipped by 5 bases and J by 7 bases; unmatched bases: 18. The CDR3 sequence is 19 residues long. CDR3: CASSLNPGLAGGTPREQYF. The CDR3 region has the DNA TGTGCCAGCAGCCTAAATCCGGGACTAGCGGGAGGCACCCCTCGGGAGCAGTACTTC.

The V and J genes are TRBV27 and TRBJ2-7, with D possibly TRBD2 on 6 matching bases. CDR1 MNHEY and CDR2 SMNVEV come from the germline V gene (reference sequence). V lost 6 bases to trimming and J lost 3 bases, with 21 bases between them. This CDR3 is 16 amino acids long. This chain's CDR3 is CASRGYTGTDLYEQYF. The CDR3 DNA is TGTGCCAGCAGGGGGTATACGGGGACTGACCTCTACGAGCAGTACTTC.

This chain connects TRBV11-2 to TRBJ2-4, with 9 bases matching TRBD2. The ends lost 5 bases at V and 2 bases at J; junction bases unmatched: 10. The CDR3 spans 17 residues. Per germline, CDR1 SGHAT and CDR2 FQNNGV. CDR3 bases: TGTGCCAGCAGCCTCCCGGGCGGGAGGGCGACCAAAAACATTCAGTACTTC. It encodes CASSLPGGRATKNIQYF.

The chain carries TRBV24-1 and TRBJ1-3; possibly TRBD1 for D (6 bases). The CDR3 contains 16 residues. Germline loops: CDR1 KGHDR, CDR2 SFDVKD. V gave up 2 bases and J gave up 2 bases, with 12 bases separating them. The CDR3: CATSDSRQVAGNTIYF. The DNA for the CDR3 is TGTGCCACCAGTGATTCCCGACAGGTTGCTGGAAACACCATATATTTT.